The entry below describes one T cell receptor beta chain. Antigen unknown. This CDR3 region has 19 residues. CDR1 and CDR2 (germline): SGHTA, FQGNSA. V lost 1 base, J lost 2 bases, and 16 bases stayed unmatched. These data come from a study of radiation and T cells in renal cell carcinoma. Profiling relied on immunoSEQ multiplex PCR, and the TCRdb table lists in-frame clones only, not all of them. The sample holds 120,000 or so clones, about four fifths seen once. Time point indicated: blood 2 weeks post-SBRT. Treatment in this sample: 15 Gy SBRT to primary tumor, nephrectomy 4 weeks later. After SBRT, blood was collected at 2 and 4 weeks, plus baseline. Regarding the study as a whole: From baseline, blood top tumor clonotypes peaked at 2 weeks post-radiation. Without pretreatment biopsies, baseline tumor clonotype presence was undetermined.

This material consisted of blood, taken from a patient whose treatment included radiotherapy and nephrectomy. This receptor was taken from a man in his fifties or sixties with renal cell carcinoma. The genes are TRBV7-2 and TRBJ2-7; 8 bases fit TRBD1. The CDR3 here is CASSLVAFGAGGVPYEQYF. The CDR3 nucleotides read TGTGCCAGCAGCTTAGTAGCCTTCGGGGCAGGGGGCGTCCCCTACGAGCAGTACTTC.